Each of the 22 T cell receptor beta chains below was sequenced from the same sample in a study of blood T cell repertoires in COVID-19. Using immunoSEQ multiplex PCR, the repertoire was profiled, and TCRdb retains in-frame clones only, with some absent. The table includes 270,000 or so clones, about 90% detected once. The specimen sequenced was peripheral blood. The receptors were sampled from a woman aged 60-75 years with COVID-19, enrolled during active disease.

The chain couples TRBV18 to TRBJ2-2; 9 bases line up with TRBD1. The CDR3 is made up of 15 amino acids. Trimming took 4 bases from V and 5 from J; bases not matched to a gene: 5. CDR1 is KGHSH and CDR2 is LQKENI in the germline V gene. In DNA, the CDR3 is TGTGCCAGCTCACGGACAGGGGTCATGACCGGGGAGCTGTTTTTT. Translated: CASSRTGVMTGELFF.

V gene TRBV7-3 combines with J gene TRBJ2-2, with D tentatively TRBD2 (5 bases). The V end was cut by 6 bases, the J end by 2 bases, with 13 bases between. The CDR3 totals 15 residues. The V gene's germline CDR1 is SGHTA and CDR2 FQGTGA. DNA for the CDR3: TGTGCCAGCAGTTCTAGCCTCTTTAACACCGGGGAGCTGTTTTTT. It codes for CASSSSLFNTGELFF.

The chain couples TRBV7-2 to TRBJ2-6; 8 nucleotides line up with TRBD1. CDR3 length equals 17 residues. Germline loops: CDR1 SGHTA, CDR2 FQGNSA. V gave up 5 bases and J gave up 0 bases; unmatched junction bases: 6. The CDR3 coding sequence is TGTGCCAGCAGCCCAGGGGGCCCGCGCTCTGGGGCCAACGTCCTGACTTTC. This sequence encodes CASSPGGPRSGANVLTF. Drawing the rest from reference TRBV7-2 and TRBJ2-6, the complete variable domain is GAGVSQSPSNKVTEKGKDVELRCDPISGHTALYWYRQSLGQGLEFLIYFQGNSAPDKSGLPSDRFSAERTGGSVSTLTIQRTQQEDSAVYLCASSPGGPRSGANVLTFGAGSRLTVL.

The rearrangement joins TRBV2 to TRBJ2-7, with 12 nucleotides matching TRBD2. CDR3 length: 16 amino acids. CDR1 is SNHLY, CDR2 FYNNEI, per germline. J was trimmed by 3 bases and V by 4 bases; bases with no gene match: 7. The CDR3 DNA reads TGTGCCAGCAGTGCCACGGCTAGCGGGGGGGTCTACGAGCAGTACTTC. This sequence encodes CASSATASGGVYEQYF.

This clone has a single count. The rearrangement joins TRBV7-9 to TRBJ1-5; D is undetermined. Germline V gene sequence: CDR1 SEHNR, CDR2 FQNEAQ (reference sequence). The ends were cut back, 2 bases at V and 13 bases at J, with 15 bases in the middle. CDR3 length equals 13 residues. The CDR3 nucleotides read TGTGCCAGCAGCTTAAATCAAGGAGAGGAGCAGCATTTT. Translation: CASSLNQGEEQHF.

This clone was detected once. The chain is built from TRBV7-2 and TRBJ1-3, with D possibly being TRBD1 (6 bases). Germline CDR1 and CDR2: SGHTA and FQGNSA. The CDR3 sequence is 16 residues long. V was pared by 3 bases and J by 3 bases, with 15 bases between. DNA of the CDR3: TGTGCCAGCAGCTTGTGGGGACAATCGGATGGAAACACCATATATTTT. Translation gives CASSLWGQSDGNTIYF.

The chain employs TRBV5-8 and TRBJ1-2; D not resolved. V was cut by 7 bases and J by 6 bases, with 22 bases left in between. The CDR3 runs 15 residues. CDR1 is SGHTS, CDR2 YDEGEE, per germline. This chain's CDR3 is CASGLSRGEIDGYTF. The CDR3 coding sequence is TGTGCCAGCGGACTATCTCGGGGAGAAATAGATGGCTACACCTTC. The variable domain in full, completed from reference TRBV5-8 and TRBJ1-2, reads EAGVTQSPTHLIKTRGQQATLRCSPISGHTSVYWYQQALGLGLQFLLWYDEGEERNRGNFPPRFSGRQFPNYSSELNVNALELEDSALYLCASGLSRGEIDGYTFGSGTRLTVV.

The gene calls are TRBV6-5 and TRBJ2-2; no clear D. Germline-derived CDR1 and CDR2 are MNHEY and SVGAGI. With 0 bases removed from V and 6 bases from J, the gap between germline ends came to 14 bases. The CDR3 runs to 16 residues. CDR3 in amino acids: CASSYSASRSPGELFF. The CDR3 DNA reads as TGTGCCAGCAGTTACTCGGCTTCCCGTTCGCCCGGGGAGCTGTTTTTT.

The chain carries TRBV7-3 and TRBJ1-1; 9 nucleotides line up with TRBD1. CDR3 length equals 15 residues. Trimming took 5 bases from V and 7 from J; bases not matched to a gene: 11. Per the germline V gene, CDR1 is SGHTA and CDR2 is FQGTGA. This CDR3 is CASSPHPGQGVEAFF. The CDR3 nucleotides read TGTGCCAGCAGCCCGCACCCGGGACAGGGAGTTGAAGCTTTCTTT.

J is TRBJ2-3 and V is TRBV27; 11 positions agree with TRBD1. CDR1 and CDR2 (germline): MNHEY, SMNVEV (reference sequence). The CDR3 is 14 residues long. The V gene end was trimmed by 5 bases and the J gene end by 6 bases; junction bases not matched to a gene: 4. The CDR3 loop is CASSRDRGWDTQYF. The CDR3 DNA sequence: TGTGCCAGCAGTCGGGACAGGGGGTGGGATACGCAGTATTTT.

The chain employs TRBV6-6 and TRBJ1-3, with D unclear. The CDR3 contains 16 residues. CDR1 and CDR2 from the germline V gene are MNHNY and SVGAGI (reference sequence). V was cut by 0 bases and J by 7 bases, with 16 bases left in between. CDR3 DNA: TGTGCCAGCAGTTACTCCCCCGGGGAGGGCAGGAACACCATATATTTT. It codes for CASSYSPGEGRNTIYF.

This clone has just one count. V and J are TRBV29-1 and TRBJ2-2; a possible D gene is TRBD2 (7 bases). Germline CDR1 and CDR2: SQVTM and ANQGSEA. There are 15 residues in the CDR3. Trimming took off 4 bases at V and 3 bases at J, with 15 bases between the two ends. The CDR3 sequence is CSVGRGGGHTGELFF. CDR3 bases: TGCAGCGTTGGCAGAGGGGGGGGGCACACCGGGGAGCTGTTTTTT.

The V and J genes are TRBV2 and TRBJ1-2; D remains unclear. Trimming removed 5 bases from V and 6 bases from J, with 19 bases in between. Germline CDR1 and CDR2: SNHLY and FYNNEI. This CDR3 region has 15 residues. The CDR3 here is CASSTRTGSYDGYTF. The CDR3 nucleotides are TGTGCCAGCAGTACCCGGACTGGCTCTTATGATGGCTACACCTTC.

V is TRBV3-1 (or the pseudogene TRBV3-2) and J is TRBJ2-3; 13 bases are a match to TRBD2. From germline, CDR1 is LGHDT and CDR2 YNNKEL (reference sequence). The CDR3 contains 17 residues. J was trimmed by 5 bases and V by 2 bases; bases with no gene match: 7. The CDR3 DNA follows: TGTGCCAGCAGCCAACTCAAGGGACTAGCGGGGAGAGATACGCAGTATTTT. Residues: CASSQLKGLAGRDTQYF.

The chain recombines TRBV4-3 with TRBJ2-1, with 10 bases aligning to TRBD1. Germline V gene sequence: CDR1 LGHNA, CDR2 YSLEER. The CDR3 sequence is 15 residues long. J lost 6 bases, V lost 1 base, and 3 bases had no gene match. As DNA, the CDR3 is TGCGCCAGCAGCCAAGGACAGGGGGCCTTCAATGAGCAGTTCTTC. Protein sequence: CASSQGQGAFNEQFF.

The genes are TRBV19 and TRBJ1-5; TRBD1 matches at 11 bases. V lost 4 bases to trimming and J lost 4 bases; unmatched junction nucleotides: 9. The CDR3 extends over 17 amino acids. Per germline, CDR1 LNHDA and CDR2 SQIVND (reference sequence). CDR3 region: CASSKSSGQGANQPQHF. In DNA, the CDR3 is TGTGCCAGTAGTAAGTCGAGCGGACAGGGGGCGAATCAGCCCCAGCATTTT.

CDR3 DNA: TGTGCCAGCAGCTTAGCGGCTCGGGGCGGGGACTCCTACGAGCAGTACTTC. Its protein is CASSLAARGGDSYEQYF. The rearrangement links TRBV7-2 to TRBJ2-7; D may be TRBD2 (6 bases). V was trimmed by 0 bases and J by 0 bases, leaving 15 bases between them. The CDR3 consists of 17 residues. Germline V gene sequence: CDR1 SGHTA, CDR2 FQGNSA.

V and J are TRBV6-5 and TRBJ1-3; D gene unclear. Germline CDR1 reads MNHEY; CDR2 reads SVGAGI. This CDR3 is built from 16 residues. The ends were cut back, 1 base at V and 1 base at J, with 11 bases in the middle. The CDR3 region has the DNA TGTGCCAGCAGTTACTGGAGGGAACTTTCTGGAAACACCATATATTTT. As protein: CASSYWRELSGNTIYF.

The chain couples TRBV6-5 to TRBJ2-7; TRBD1 agrees at 11 bases. CDR1 and CDR2 (germline): MNHEY, SVGAGI. V was clipped by 6 bases and J by 3 bases; unmatched bases: 7. The CDR3 runs 15 residues. CDR3 region: CASSLTGQGGYEQYF. CDR3 nucleotide sequence: TGTGCCAGCAGCTTAACGGGACAGGGGGGCTACGAGCAGTACTTC.

This chain uses TRBV7-9 with TRBJ1-1, with 10 positions matching TRBD1. The CDR3 is made up of 14 amino acids. Germline CDR1 is SEHNR and CDR2 is FQNEAQ (reference sequence). Trimming removed 7 bases from V and 1 base from J; junction bases left unmatched: 3. CDR3 protein: CASIRDRGNTEAFF. The CDR3 DNA is TGTGCCAGCATCAGGGACAGGGGGAACACTGAAGCTTTCTTT.

V is TRBV19 and J is TRBJ1-6; weak D call: TRBD1 (5 bases). Trimming took off 3 bases at V and 14 bases at J, with 17 bases between the two ends. Germline assignment: CDR1 LNHDA and CDR2 SQIVND (reference sequence). This CDR3 comprises 14 residues. Here the CDR3 reads CASSMGGGTRSLHF. CDR3 coding DNA: TGTGCCAGTAGTATGGGCGGGGGGACCAGGTCCCTCCACTTT.

The V call is TRBV4-1, the J call TRBJ1-1; D is possibly TRBD1 (6 bases). V lost 4 bases and J lost 3, with 15 bases in between. The CDR3 extends over 15 amino acids. The V gene's germline CDR1 is MGHRA and CDR2 YSYEKL. The CDR3 region is CASSPTFTGYTEAFF. The CDR3 DNA sequence: TGCGCCAGCAGCCCGACCTTCACAGGGTACACTGAAGCTTTCTTT.